The rows below give T cell receptor beta chains drawn from one sample of a study of CD8+ T cells in alopecia areata. The method was immunoSEQ multiplex PCR; TCRdb's version includes in-frame clones alone and lacks a portion of them. Of under 150,000 clones listed, 56% were seen once; the top ten hold more than 3%. Sequencing used CD4+ T cells sorted from blood, obtained at week 24, from a patient treated with tofacitinib. Receptors were obtained from a human donor with alopecia areata. Both conserved end residues are part of each CDR3. A D gene is named only where the DNA matches it firmly. Rows give clone size only sometimes, using once, few, many, or a class for an expanded clone.

CDR3 length: 14
J gene: TRBJ1-2
D gene: -
clone size: -
V gene: TRBV30
CDR3 protein: CAWIKGTNTYGYTF
CDR3 DNA: TGTGCCTGGATAAAGGGGACAAACACCTATGGCTACACCTTC

CDR3 length: 16
J gene: TRBJ1-6
D gene: -
clone size: once
V gene: TRBV4-1
CDR3 protein: CASRLTGDTNNSPLHF
CDR3 DNA: TGCGCCAGCAGGCTCACCGGGGACACTAATAATTCACCCCTCCACTTT

CDR3 length: 12
J gene: TRBJ2-3
D gene: -
clone size: few
V gene: TRBV29-1
CDR3 protein: CSVARVEDTQYF
CDR3 DNA: TGCAGCGTTGCCAGGGTGGAAGATACGCAGTATTTT

CDR3 length: 16
J gene: TRBJ2-1
D gene: -
clone size: -
V gene: TRBV25-1
CDR3 protein: CASSSPGTWRGNEQFF
CDR3 DNA: TGTGCCAGCAGTTCCCCCGGGACCTGGCGGGGCAATGAGCAGTTCTTC

CDR3 length: 13
J gene: TRBJ1-6
D gene: -
clone size: -
V gene: TRBV5-1
CDR3 protein: CASSLESNSPLHF
CDR3 DNA: TGCGCCAGCAGCTTGGAGAGCAATTCACCCCTCCACTTT

CDR3 length: 12
J gene: TRBJ1-2
D gene: -
clone size: -
V gene: TRBV12-5
CDR3 protein: CASGLGLDDYTF
CDR3 DNA: TGTGCTAGTGGTTTGGGTTTGGATGACTACACCTTC

CDR3 length: 14
J gene: TRBJ2-1
D gene: TRBD2
clone size: -
V gene: TRBV10-3
CDR3 protein: CAIRGTSGGQPQFF
CDR3 DNA: TGTGCCATCAGGGGGACTAGCGGGGGGCAACCGCAGTTCTTC

CDR3 length: 15
J gene: TRBJ1-6
D gene: -
clone size: -
V gene: TRBV18
CDR3 protein: CASSPYREGNSPLHF
CDR3 DNA: TGTGCCAGCTCACCATACAGGGAGGGTAATTCACCCCTCCACTTT

CDR3 length: 20
J gene: TRBJ2-5
D gene: TRBD2
clone size: once
V gene: TRBV23-1
CDR3 protein: CASSQSIHYHRRGGSETQYF
CDR3 DNA: TGCGCCAGCAGTCAATCGATCCACTACCATAGGCGGGGGGGTTCGGAGACCCAGTACTTC

CDR3 length: 13
J gene: TRBJ2-5
D gene: -
clone size: -
V gene: TRBV9
CDR3 protein: CASSGSVQETQYF
CDR3 DNA: TGTGCCAGCAGCGGTAGCGTTCAAGAGACCCAGTACTTC

CDR3 length: 10
J gene: TRBJ2-3
D gene: -
clone size: -
V gene: TRBV29-1
CDR3 protein: CSGGGDTQYF
CDR3 DNA: TGCAGCGGGGGTGGAGATACGCAGTATTTT

CDR3 length: 11
J gene: TRBJ1-2
D gene: -
clone size: once
V gene: TRBV19
CDR3 protein: CASSSGWGYTF
CDR3 DNA: TGTGCCAGTAGTAGCGGATGGGGCTACACCTTC

CDR3 length: 15
J gene: TRBJ2-1
D gene: TRBD1
clone size: -
V gene: TRBV11-3
CDR3 protein: CASSEGQGGGNEQFF
CDR3 DNA: TGTGCCAGCAGCGAGGGACAGGGAGGTGGGAATGAGCAGTTCTTC

CDR3 length: 18
J gene: TRBJ1-3
D gene: TRBD1
clone size: -
V gene: TRBV6-1
CDR3 protein: CASSEAEQGGISGNTIYF
CDR3 DNA: TGTGCCAGCAGTGAAGCGGAACAGGGGGGCATCTCTGGAAACACCATATATTTT

CDR3 length: 12
J gene: TRBJ1-5
D gene: -
clone size: -
V gene: TRBV29-1
CDR3 protein: CSVGQANQPQHF
CDR3 DNA: TGCAGCGTTGGACAGGCCAATCAGCCCCAGCATTTT

CDR3 length: 12
J gene: TRBJ2-7
D gene: TRBD1
clone size: few
V gene: TRBV28
CDR3 protein: CASQKGAGEQYF
CDR3 DNA: TGTGCCAGCCAGAAGGGGGCTGGCGAGCAGTACTTC

CDR3 length: 14
J gene: TRBJ1-1
D gene: -
clone size: once
V gene: TRBV30
CDR3 protein: CAWTPPWRNTEAFF
CDR3 DNA: TGTGCCTGGACCCCGCCGTGGAGGAACACTGAAGCTTTCTTT

CDR3 length: 15
J gene: TRBJ1-2
D gene: -
clone size: -
V gene: TRBV4-3
CDR3 protein: CASSQDRPDIYGYTF
CDR3 DNA: TGCGCCAGCAGCCAAGATCGCCCAGATATCTATGGCTACACCTTC

CDR3 length: 15
J gene: TRBJ2-7
D gene: -
clone size: -
V gene: TRBV30
CDR3 protein: CAWSVQGRGAYEQYF
CDR3 DNA: TGTGCCTGGAGTGTACAGGGCAGGGGTGCCTACGAGCAGTACTTC

CDR3 length: 15
J gene: TRBJ1-6
D gene: TRBD1
clone size: -
V gene: TRBV27
CDR3 protein: CASSKGDSLNSPLHF
CDR3 DNA: TGTGCCAGCTCCAAGGGGGACAGCCTTAATTCACCCCTCCACTTT

CDR3 length: 15
J gene: TRBJ1-2
D gene: -
clone size: -
V gene: TRBV10-3
CDR3 protein: CAISDGPRGNYGYTF
CDR3 DNA: TGTGCCATCAGTGATGGGCCAAGGGGGAACTATGGCTACACCTTC

CDR3 length: 12
J gene: TRBJ2-7
D gene: -
clone size: few
V gene: TRBV2
CDR3 protein: CASSERAYEQYF
CDR3 DNA: TGTGCCAGCAGTGAAAGGGCCTACGAGCAGTACTTC

CDR3 length: 13
J gene: TRBJ2-3
D gene: TRBD2
clone size: few
V gene: TRBV30
CDR3 protein: CAWTAGGTDTQYF
CDR3 DNA: TGTGCCTGGACCGCCGGGGGGACAGATACGCAGTATTTT

CDR3 length: 17
J gene: TRBJ1-5
D gene: -
clone size: -
V gene: TRBV2
CDR3 protein: CASSPGPRRAGYQPQHF
CDR3 DNA: TGTGCCAGCAGTCCGGGGCCCAGGAGGGCAGGGTATCAGCCCCAGCATTTT

CDR3 length: 15
J gene: TRBJ2-5
D gene: TRBD1
clone size: -
V gene: TRBV30
CDR3 protein: CAWSTGGGLWETQYF
CDR3 DNA: TGTGCCTGGAGTACAGGGGGAGGATTATGGGAGACCCAGTACTTC

CDR3 length: 14
J gene: TRBJ1-5
D gene: TRBD1
clone size: few
V gene: TRBV5-1
CDR3 protein: CASSRDREDQPQHF
CDR3 DNA: TGCGCCAGCTCCCGGGACAGGGAAGATCAGCCCCAGCATTTT

CDR3 length: 13
J gene: TRBJ2-6
D gene: TRBD1
clone size: few
V gene: TRBV5-1
CDR3 protein: CASSWTGDNVLTF
CDR3 DNA: TGCGCCAGCAGCTGGACAGGGGACAACGTCCTGACTTTC

CDR3 length: 14
J gene: TRBJ1-2
D gene: TRBD1
clone size: -
V gene: TRBV19
CDR3 protein: CASSRDRGKFGYTF
CDR3 DNA: TGTGCCAGTAGTAGGGACAGGGGGAAGTTTGGCTACACCTTC

CDR3 length: 15
J gene: TRBJ2-3
D gene: -
clone size: -
V gene: TRBV5-6
CDR3 protein: CASSLPGFFTDTQYF
CDR3 DNA: TGTGCCAGCAGCCTCCCAGGGTTTTTCACAGATACGCAGTATTTT

CDR3 length: 14
J gene: TRBJ1-2
D gene: TRBD1
clone size: -
V gene: TRBV29-1
CDR3 protein: CSVVGQGAFYGYTF
CDR3 DNA: TGCAGCGTTGTGGGACAGGGGGCGTTCTATGGCTACACCTTC